This T cell receptor beta chain was recovered during a study of blood T cell repertoires in COVID-19. For the study at large: Sites across the United States, Italy and Spain contributed samples from acute and convalescent COVID-19.

CDR1 and CDR2 (germline): MNHEY, SVGAGI. This CDR3 has 15 amino acids. V gave up 6 bases and J gave up 2 bases; unmatched junction bases: 5. Some clones are missing from TCRdb's copy, which holds only in-frame ones; the method was immunoSEQ multiplex PCR. The sample has around 80,000 clones, under 80% seen once. This receptor was obtained from a woman at least 80 years old with active or convalescent COVID-19. This chain connects TRBV6-5 to TRBJ2-5, with TRBD1 identical over 11 bases. Sequencing was carried out using peripheral blood. Here the CDR3 reads CASRDRGHPQETQYF. The CDR3 bases are TGTGCCAGCAGGGACAGGGGGCATCCACAAGAGACCCAGTACTTC.